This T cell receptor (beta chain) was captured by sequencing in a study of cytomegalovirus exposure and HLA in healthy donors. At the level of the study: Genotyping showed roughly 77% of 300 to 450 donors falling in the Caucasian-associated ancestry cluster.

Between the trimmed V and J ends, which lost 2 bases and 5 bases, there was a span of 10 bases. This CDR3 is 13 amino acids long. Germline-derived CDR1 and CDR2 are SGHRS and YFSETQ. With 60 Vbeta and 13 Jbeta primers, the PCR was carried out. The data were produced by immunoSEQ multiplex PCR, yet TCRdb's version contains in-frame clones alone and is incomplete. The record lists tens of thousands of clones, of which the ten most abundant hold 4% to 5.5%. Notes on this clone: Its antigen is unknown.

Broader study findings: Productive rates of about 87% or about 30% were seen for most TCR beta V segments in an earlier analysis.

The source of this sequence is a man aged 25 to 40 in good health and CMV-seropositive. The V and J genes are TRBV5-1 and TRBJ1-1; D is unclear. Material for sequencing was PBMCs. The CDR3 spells CASSFTYLTEAFF. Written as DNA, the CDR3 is TGCGCCAGCAGCTTCACCTACTTGACTGAAGCTTTCTTT.